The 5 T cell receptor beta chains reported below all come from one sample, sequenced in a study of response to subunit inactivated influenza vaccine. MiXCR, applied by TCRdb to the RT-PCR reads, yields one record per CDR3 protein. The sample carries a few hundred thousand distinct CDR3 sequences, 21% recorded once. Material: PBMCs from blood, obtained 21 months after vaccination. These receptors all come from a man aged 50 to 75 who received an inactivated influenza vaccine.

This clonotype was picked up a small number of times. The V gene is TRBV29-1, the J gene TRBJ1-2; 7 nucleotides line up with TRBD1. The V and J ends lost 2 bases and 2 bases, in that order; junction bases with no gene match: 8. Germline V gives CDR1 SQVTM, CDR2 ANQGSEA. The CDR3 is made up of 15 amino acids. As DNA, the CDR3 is TGCAGCGTTGAAAACCGACGGGACAGCAACTATGGCTACACCTTC. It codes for CSVENRRDSNYGYTF.

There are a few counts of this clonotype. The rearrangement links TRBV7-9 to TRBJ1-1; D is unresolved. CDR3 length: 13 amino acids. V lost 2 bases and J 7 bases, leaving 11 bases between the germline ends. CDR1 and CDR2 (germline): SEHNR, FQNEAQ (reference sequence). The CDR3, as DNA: TGTGCCAGCAGCTTACATGGGCAGGTTGAAGCTTTCTTT. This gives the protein CASSLHGQVEAFF.

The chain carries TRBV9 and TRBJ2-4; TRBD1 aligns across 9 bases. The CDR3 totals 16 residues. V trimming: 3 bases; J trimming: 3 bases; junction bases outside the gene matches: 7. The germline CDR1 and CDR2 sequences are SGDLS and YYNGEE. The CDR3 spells CASSAGTGNFKNIQYF. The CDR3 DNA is TGTGCCAGCAGCGCTGGGACAGGGAATTTCAAAAACATTCAGTACTTC.

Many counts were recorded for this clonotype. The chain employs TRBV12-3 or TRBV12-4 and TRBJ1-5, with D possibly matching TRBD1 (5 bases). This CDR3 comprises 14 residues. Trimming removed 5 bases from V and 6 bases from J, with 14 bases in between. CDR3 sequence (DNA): TGTGCCAGCAGTCTCGGGGGATCCTCTCAGCCCCAGCATTTT. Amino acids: CASSLGGSSQPQHF.

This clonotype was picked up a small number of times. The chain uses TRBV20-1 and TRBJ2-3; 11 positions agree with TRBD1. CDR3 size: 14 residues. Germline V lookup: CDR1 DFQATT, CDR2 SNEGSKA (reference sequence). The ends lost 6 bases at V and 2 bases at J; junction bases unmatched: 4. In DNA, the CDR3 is TGCAGTGCCAGGACAGGGGGCATCACAGATACGCAGTATTTT. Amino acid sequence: CSARTGGITDTQYF.